This T cell receptor (beta chain) is drawn from a study of control samples from healthy donors and cancer patients. Repertoires were generated with immunoSEQ multiplex PCR, while TCRdb's copy carries only in-frame clones and drops some. This table has about 94,000 clones, around 87% appearing once. Trimming took 3 bases from V and 6 from J; bases not matched to a gene: 7. The germline V gene encodes CDR1 ENHRY and CDR2 SYGVKD. This CDR3 contains 15 residues. This TCR derives from a woman aged 50 to 65 in good health. V gene TRBV10-3 combines with J gene TRBJ1-5, with 8 bases aligning to TRBD1. Sequencing input: blood. As DNA, the CDR3 is TGTGCCATCAGTGATGATCCCAGGGGGCTTCAGCCCCAGCATTTT. It translates to CAISDDPRGLQPQHF.